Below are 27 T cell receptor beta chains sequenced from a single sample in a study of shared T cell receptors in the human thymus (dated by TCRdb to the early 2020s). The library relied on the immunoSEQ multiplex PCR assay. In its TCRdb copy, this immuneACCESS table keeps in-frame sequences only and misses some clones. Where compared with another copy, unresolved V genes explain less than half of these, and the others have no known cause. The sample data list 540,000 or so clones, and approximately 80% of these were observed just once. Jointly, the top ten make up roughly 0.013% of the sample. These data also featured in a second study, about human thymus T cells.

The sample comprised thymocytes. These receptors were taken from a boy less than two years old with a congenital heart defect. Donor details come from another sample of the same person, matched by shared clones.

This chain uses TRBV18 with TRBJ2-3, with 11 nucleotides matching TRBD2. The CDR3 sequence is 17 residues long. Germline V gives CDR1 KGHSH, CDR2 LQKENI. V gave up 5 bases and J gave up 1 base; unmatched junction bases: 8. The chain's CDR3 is CASSSTSGTLCTDTQYF. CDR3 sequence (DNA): TGTGCCAGCTCATCGACTAGCGGGACCCTTTGCACAGATACGCAGTATTTT.

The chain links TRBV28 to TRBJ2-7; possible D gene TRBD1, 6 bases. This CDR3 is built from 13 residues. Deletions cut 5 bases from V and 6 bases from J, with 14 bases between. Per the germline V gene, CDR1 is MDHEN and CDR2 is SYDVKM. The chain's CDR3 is CASSPGQQGEQYF. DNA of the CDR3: TGTGCCAGCAGTCCTGGACAGCAGGGCGAGCAGTACTTC. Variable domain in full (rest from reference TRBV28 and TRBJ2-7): DVKVTQSSRYLVKRTGEKVFLECVQDMDHENMFWYRQDPGLGLRLIYFSYDVKMKEKGDIPEGYSVSREKKERFSLILESASTNQTSMYLCASSPGQQGEQYFGPGTRLTVT.

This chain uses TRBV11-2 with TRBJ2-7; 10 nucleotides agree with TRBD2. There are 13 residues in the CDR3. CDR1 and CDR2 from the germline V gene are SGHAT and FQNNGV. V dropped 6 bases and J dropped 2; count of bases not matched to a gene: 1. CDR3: CASRAGGPYEQYF. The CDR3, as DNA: TGTGCCAGCAGAGCGGGAGGGCCCTACGAGCAGTACTTC.

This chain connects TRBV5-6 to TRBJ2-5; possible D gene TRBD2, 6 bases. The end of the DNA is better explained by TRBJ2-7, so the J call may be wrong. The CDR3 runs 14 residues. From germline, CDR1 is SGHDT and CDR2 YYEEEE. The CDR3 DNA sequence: TGTGCCAGCAGCTTTGGGACTGGTAGTTACGAGCAGTACTTC. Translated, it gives CASSFGTGSYEQYF.

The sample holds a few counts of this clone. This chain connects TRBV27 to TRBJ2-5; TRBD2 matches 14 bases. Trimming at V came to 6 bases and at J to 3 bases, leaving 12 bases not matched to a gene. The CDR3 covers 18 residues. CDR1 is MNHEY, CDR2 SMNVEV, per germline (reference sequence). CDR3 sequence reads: CASSPGLAGEGLKETQYF. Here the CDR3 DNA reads TGTGCCAGCAGCCCGGGACTAGCGGGAGAGGGGTTAAAAGAGACCCAGTACTTC.

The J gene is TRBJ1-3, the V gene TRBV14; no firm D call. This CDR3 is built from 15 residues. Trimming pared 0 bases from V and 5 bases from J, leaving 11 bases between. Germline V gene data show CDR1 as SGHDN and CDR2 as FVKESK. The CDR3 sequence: CASSQEGLRRNTIYF. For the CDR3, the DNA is TGTGCCAGCAGCCAAGAAGGACTGAGGAGAAACACCATATATTTT.

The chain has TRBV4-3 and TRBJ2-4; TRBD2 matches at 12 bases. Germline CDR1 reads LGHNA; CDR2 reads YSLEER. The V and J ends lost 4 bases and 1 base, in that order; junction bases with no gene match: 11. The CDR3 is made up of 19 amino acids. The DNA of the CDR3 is TGCGCCAGCAGCCCTGGACTAGCGGGATCCCGATCGGCCAAAAACATTCAGTACTTC. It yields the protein CASSPGLAGSRSAKNIQYF.

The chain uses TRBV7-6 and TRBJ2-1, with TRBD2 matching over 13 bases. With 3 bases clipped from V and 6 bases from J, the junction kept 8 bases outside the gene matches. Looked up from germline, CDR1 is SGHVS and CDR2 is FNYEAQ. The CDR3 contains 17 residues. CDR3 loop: CASSFGTSGNWSNEQFF. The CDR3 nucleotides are TGTGCCAGCAGCTTTGGGACTAGCGGGAATTGGAGCAATGAGCAGTTCTTC.

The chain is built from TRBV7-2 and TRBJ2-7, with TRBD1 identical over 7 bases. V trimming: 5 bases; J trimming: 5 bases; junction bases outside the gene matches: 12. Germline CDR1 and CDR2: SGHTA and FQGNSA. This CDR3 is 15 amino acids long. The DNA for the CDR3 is TGTGCCAGCAGCCCTAGGCGGACAGGTAACCACGAGCAGTACTTC. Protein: CASSPRRTGNHEQYF.

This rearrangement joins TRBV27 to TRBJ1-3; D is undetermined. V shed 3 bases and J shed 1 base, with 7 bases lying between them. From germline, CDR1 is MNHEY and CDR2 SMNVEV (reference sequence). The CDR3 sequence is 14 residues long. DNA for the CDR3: TGTGCCAGCAGTTTCGCGGGTTCTGGAAACACCATATATTTT. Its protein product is CASSFAGSGNTIYF.

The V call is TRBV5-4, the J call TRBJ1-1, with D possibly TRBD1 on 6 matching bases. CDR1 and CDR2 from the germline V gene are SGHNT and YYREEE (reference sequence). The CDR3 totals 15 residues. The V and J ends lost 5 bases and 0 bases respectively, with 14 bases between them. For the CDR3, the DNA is TGTGCCAGCAGACGCGCGGGGGCTATGAACACTGAAGCTTTCTTT. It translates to CASRRAGAMNTEAFF.

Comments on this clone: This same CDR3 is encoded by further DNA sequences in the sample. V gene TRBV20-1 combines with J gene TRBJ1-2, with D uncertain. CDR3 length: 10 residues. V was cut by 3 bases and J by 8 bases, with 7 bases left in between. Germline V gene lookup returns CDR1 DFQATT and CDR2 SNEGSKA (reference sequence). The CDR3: CSASLEGYTF. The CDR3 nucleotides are TGCAGTGCTAGCTTAGAGGGCTACACCTTC.

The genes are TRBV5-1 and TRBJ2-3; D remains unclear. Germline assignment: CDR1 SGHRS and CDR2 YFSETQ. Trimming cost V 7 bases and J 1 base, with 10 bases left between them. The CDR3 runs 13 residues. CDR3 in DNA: TGCGCCAGCGCCTTCACTGGCACAGATACGCAGTATTTT. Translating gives CASAFTGTDTQYF.

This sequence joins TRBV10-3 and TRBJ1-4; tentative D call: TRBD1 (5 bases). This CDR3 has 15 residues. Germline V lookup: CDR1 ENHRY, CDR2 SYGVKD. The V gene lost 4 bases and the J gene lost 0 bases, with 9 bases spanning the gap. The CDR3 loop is CAISGTDTTNEKLFF. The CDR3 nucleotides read TGTGCCATCAGTGGGACGGACACAACTAATGAAAAACTGTTTTTT.

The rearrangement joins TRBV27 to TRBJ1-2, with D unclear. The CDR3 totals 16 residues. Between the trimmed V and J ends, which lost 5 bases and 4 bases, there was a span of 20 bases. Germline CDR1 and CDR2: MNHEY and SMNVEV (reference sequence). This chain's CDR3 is CASSLTPNYSGYGYTF. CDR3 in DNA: TGTGCCAGCAGTCTTACCCCGAACTACAGCGGCTATGGCTACACCTTC.

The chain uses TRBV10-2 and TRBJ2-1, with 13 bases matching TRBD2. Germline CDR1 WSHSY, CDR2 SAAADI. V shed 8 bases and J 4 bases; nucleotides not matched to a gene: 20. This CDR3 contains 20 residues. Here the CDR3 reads CASATDHRVTSGRVYNEQFF. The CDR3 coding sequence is TGCGCCAGCGCCACCGATCACAGGGTTACTAGCGGGAGGGTATACAATGAGCAGTTCTTC.

CDR3 coding DNA: TGTGCCTGGAGTCTCAGACTAGCGGGAGGGGGCGATCATACGCAGTATTTT. This sequence encodes CAWSLRLAGGGDHTQYF. The chain combines TRBV30 with TRBJ2-3; 14 bases line up with TRBD2. J gave up 7 bases and V 2 bases, and 11 bases lay outside the gene matches. Germline V CDR1 and CDR2: GTSNPN, SVGIG (reference sequence). The CDR3 has 17 amino acids. The full variable domain, completed using reference TRBV30 and TRBJ2-3, is SQTIHQWPATLVQPVGSPLSLECTVEGTSNPNLYWYRQAAGRGLQLLFYSVGIGQISSEVPQNLSASRPQDRQFILSSKKLLLSDSGFYLCAWSLRLAGGGDHTQYFGPGTRLTVL.

The CDR3 sequence is CASSQEYGDYQPQHF. In DNA form, the CDR3 reads TGCGCCAGCAGCCAAGAGTATGGGGACTACCAGCCCCAGCATTTT. The genes are TRBV4-3 and TRBJ1-5; perhaps TRBD1 as D (5 bases). This CDR3 spans 15 amino acids. Per germline, CDR1 LGHNA and CDR2 YSLEER. V lost 0 bases to trimming and J lost 7 bases, with 13 bases between them.

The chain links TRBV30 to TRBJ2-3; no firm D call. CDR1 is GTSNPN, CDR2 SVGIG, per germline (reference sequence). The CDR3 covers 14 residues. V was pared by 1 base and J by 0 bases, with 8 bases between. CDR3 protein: CAWSAAPSTDTQYF. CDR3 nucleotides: TGTGCCTGGAGTGCTGCGCCCAGCACAGATACGCAGTATTTT. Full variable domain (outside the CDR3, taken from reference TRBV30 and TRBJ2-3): SQTIHQWPATLVQPVGSPLSLECTVEGTSNPNLYWYRQAAGRGLQLLFYSVGIGQISSEVPQNLSASRPQDRQFILSSKKLLLSDSGFYLCAWSAAPSTDTQYFGPGTRLTVL.

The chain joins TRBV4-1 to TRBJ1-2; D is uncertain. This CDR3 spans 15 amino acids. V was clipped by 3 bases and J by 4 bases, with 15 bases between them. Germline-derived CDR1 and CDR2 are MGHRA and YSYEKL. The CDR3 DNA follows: TGCGCCAGCAGCCACCCTTCGCAGCGGGGCTATGGCTACACCTTC. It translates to CASSHPSQRGYGYTF.

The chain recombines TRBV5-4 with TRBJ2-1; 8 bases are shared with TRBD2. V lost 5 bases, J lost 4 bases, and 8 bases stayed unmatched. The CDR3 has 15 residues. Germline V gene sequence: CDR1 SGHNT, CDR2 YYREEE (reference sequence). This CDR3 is CASRGERERYNEQFF. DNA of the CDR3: TGTGCCAGCAGGGGCGAGCGGGAGAGATACAATGAGCAGTTCTTC.

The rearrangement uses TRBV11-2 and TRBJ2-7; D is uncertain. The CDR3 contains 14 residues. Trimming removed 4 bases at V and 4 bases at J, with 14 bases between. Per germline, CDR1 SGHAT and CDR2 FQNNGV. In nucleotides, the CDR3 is TGTGCCAGCAGCTATCCCCCCCTAGGATACGAGCAGTACTTC. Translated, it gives CASSYPPLGYEQYF.

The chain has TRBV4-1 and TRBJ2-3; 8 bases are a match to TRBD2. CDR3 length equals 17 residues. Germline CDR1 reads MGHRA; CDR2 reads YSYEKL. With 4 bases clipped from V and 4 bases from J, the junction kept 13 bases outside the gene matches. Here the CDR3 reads CASSPPPGPGGPDTQYF. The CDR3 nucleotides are TGCGCCAGCAGCCCGCCGCCCGGCCCGGGAGGGCCAGATACGCAGTATTTT.

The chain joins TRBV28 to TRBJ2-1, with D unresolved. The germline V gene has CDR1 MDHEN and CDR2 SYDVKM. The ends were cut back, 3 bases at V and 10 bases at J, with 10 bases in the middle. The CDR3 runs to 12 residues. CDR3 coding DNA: TGTGCCAGCAGTTTTCGGGTCGGAGAGCAGTTCTTC. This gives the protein CASSFRVGEQFF.

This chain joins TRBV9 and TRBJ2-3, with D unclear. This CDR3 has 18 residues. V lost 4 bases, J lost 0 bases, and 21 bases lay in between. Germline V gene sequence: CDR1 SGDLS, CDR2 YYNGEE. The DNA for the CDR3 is TGTGCCAGCAGCCCCCTTATTCGGAGCGCCACTAGCACAGATACGCAGTATTTT. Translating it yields CASSPLIRSATSTDTQYF.

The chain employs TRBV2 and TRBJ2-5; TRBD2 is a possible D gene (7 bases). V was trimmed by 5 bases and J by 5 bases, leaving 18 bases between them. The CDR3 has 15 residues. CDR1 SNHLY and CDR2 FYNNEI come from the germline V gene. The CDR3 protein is CASSQGEGGLETQYF. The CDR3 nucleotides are TGTGCCAGCAGTCAAGGGGAGGGGGGGTTGGAGACCCAGTACTTC.

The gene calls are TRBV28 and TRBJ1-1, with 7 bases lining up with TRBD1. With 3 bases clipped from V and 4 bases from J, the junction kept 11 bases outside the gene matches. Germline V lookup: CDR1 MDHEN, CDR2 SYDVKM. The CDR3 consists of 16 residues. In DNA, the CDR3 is TGTGCCAGCAGTTTCCACAGGGGTGAGAGGGTCACTGAAGCTTTCTTT. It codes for CASSFHRGERVTEAFF.